This TCR beta chain appears in the sequencing data of a study of T cells in Graves' hyperthyroidism and ophthalmopathy. Study overall: Before any treatment, at initial diagnosis, peripheral blood was collected.

Amplified TCR beta CDR3 regions derived from RNA transcripts. First-round RT-PCR with HTBI primers amplified the TCR CDR3 region. MiXCR, applied by TCRdb to the multiplex PCR reads, yields one record per CDR3 protein. The table records roughly 840,000 distinct CDR3 sequences, roughly 37% of them present only once. General study findings and limits: It was a median around 6 months before onset that the model predicted ophthalmopathy. From stable hyperthyroidism, ophthalmopathy was set apart by a 13 V-J model.

CDR3 length equals 13 residues. Trimming shortened V by 6 bases and J by 3 bases, and 12 bases separated the two germline ends. Per the germline V gene, CDR1 is SNHLY and CDR2 is FYNNEI. Uncontrolled infection, other autoimmune disease, pregnancy or lactation barred patients from enrollment. This clonotype was detected a few times. What it recognizes is unknown. The chain joins TRBV2 to TRBJ2-7, with D tentatively TRBD2 (6 bases). Sequenced material: blood. The clonotype was recovered from a man younger than 35 with Graves' hyperthyroidism. The CDR3 here is CASSARGLYEQYF. CDR3 in DNA: TGTGCCAGCAGCGCAAGGGGACTCTACGAGCAGTACTTC.